A single T cell receptor (beta chain) is shown here with its context. Antigen: not known. V lost 3 bases, J lost 0 bases, and 8 bases lay in between. This CDR3 region has 14 residues. The germline V gene has CDR1 MDHEN and CDR2 SYDVKM. The data belong to a study of OX40 agonist ivuxolimab in advanced cancers. Overall study context: Ivuxolimab doses were 0.01, 0.1, 0.3, 1.5, 3 or 10 mg/kg every 2 weeks. From roughly 20 to 85 years was the age range, with a mean of roughly 64 years, and around 83% were male.

Sequencing was performed with immunoSEQ multiplex PCR; in TCRdb, only in-frame clones are kept and a portion is missing. Counted here are thousands of clones, roughly 68% occurring once; the ten biggest clones make up about 42%. Study-wide points: CD4+ and CD8+ blood T cells expanded clonally by week 6 at 0.1 to 3.0 mg/kg. CD8+ T cells were the subset that, on average, had more expanded clones than CD4+.

The sequencing used CD4+ or CD8+ T cells sorted from blood, collected in a trial of the OX40 agonist ivuxolimab. The V and J genes are TRBV28 and TRBJ1-1; D gene uncertain. This sequence originates from an adult with an advanced solid tumor such as melanoma, head and neck, liver or kidney cancer. The CDR3, as DNA: TGTGCCAGCAGTTTCCAGGCCATGAACACTGAAGCTTTCTTT. It translates to CASSFQAMNTEAFF.